The sequence of this T cell receptor (beta chain) was determined in a study of blood T cell repertoires in COVID-19. This CDR3 has 17 residues. Assay: immunoSEQ multiplex PCR; the TCRdb copy retains only in-frame clones and omits some. The sample shows approximately 500,000 clones, roughly nine tenths of them seen only once. The V gene is TRBV21-1, the J gene TRBJ1-2; TRBD1 reflects the table's D call only, with no check against the DNA. TRBV21-1 is described as a pseudogene. The source material was peripheral blood. This receptor was obtained from a woman aged 50 to 60 with COVID-19, enrolled during active disease. The CDR3 spells CASTFPPGQFFSYGYTF. The CDR3 DNA follows: TGTGCCAGCACATTCCCTCCAGGACAGTTCTTTTCCTATGGCTACACCTTC.